A single sample gave rise to the 23 T cell receptor beta chains below, sequenced in a study of cytomegalovirus exposure and HLA in healthy donors. TCRdb's copy holds only in-frame clones and misses some; the assay was immunoSEQ multiplex PCR. Of a few hundred thousand clones listed, around 91% are singletons. Material for sequencing was PBMCs. These receptor sequences come from a woman under 30 in good health and CMV-seronegative.

The chain employs TRBV7-6 and TRBJ1-4, with a tentative D call TRBD1 (5 bases). Trimming cost V 0 bases and J 0 bases, with 20 bases left between them. CDR3 length: 20 amino acids. Germline V gene sequence: CDR1 SGHVS, CDR2 FNYEAQ. In DNA form, the CDR3 reads TGTGCCAGCAGCTTAGCCCTAGGGCCCCAGGGCCTGGCAACTAATGAAAAACTGTTTTTT. Its translation is CASSLALGPQGLATNEKLFF.

In its sample, this clone was seen a few times. V is TRBV5-6 and J is TRBJ1-5; D is uncertain. The CDR3 consists of 16 residues. Germline-derived CDR1 and CDR2 are SGHDT and YYEEEE. V was pared by 4 bases and J by 1 base, with 15 bases between. The CDR3: CASSQSGGMSNQPQHF. The CDR3 DNA sequence: TGTGCCAGCAGCCAGTCGGGAGGGATGAGCAATCAGCCCCAGCATTTT.

In its sample, this clone was seen a few times. Just one base apart from a much larger clone, this may be a read error. The chain couples TRBV6-1 to TRBJ2-1; 15 bases match TRBD2. The CDR3 totals 15 residues. Per the germline V gene, CDR1 is MNHNS and CDR2 is SASEGT. V gave up 4 bases and J gave up 6 bases; unmatched junction bases: 1. The CDR3 loop is CASSGTSGGANEQFF. DNA of the CDR3: TGTGCCAGCAGTGGGACTAGCGGGGGGGCCAATGAGCAGTTCTTC.

The chain has TRBV10-3 and TRBJ1-4; 10 bases align to TRBD1. Trimming at V came to 4 bases and at J to 7 bases, leaving 0 bases not matched to a gene. The CDR3 length is 13 residues. Per germline, CDR1 ENHRY and CDR2 SYGVKD. For the CDR3, the DNA is TGTGCCATCAGTGGGACAGGGGGTGAAAAACTGTTTTTT. Protein sequence: CAISGTGGEKLFF.

The gene calls are TRBV5-1 and TRBJ2-5, with 10 bases that match TRBD2. With V trimmed by 5 bases and J by 4 bases, 8 bases remained unmatched. The germline V gene has CDR1 SGHRS and CDR2 YFSETQ. This CDR3 spans 15 amino acids. The CDR3 sequence is CASRWTSGAIETQYF. CDR3 coding DNA: TGCGCCAGCAGGTGGACTAGCGGAGCCATAGAGACCCAGTACTTC.

The rearrangement links TRBV27 to TRBJ1-5, with TRBD1 identical over 9 bases. The germline gives CDR1 MNHEY, CDR2 SMNVEV (reference sequence). CDR3 size: 16 residues. V dropped 1 base and J dropped 1; count of bases not matched to a gene: 2. The CDR3 sequence: CASSLLGTGSNQPQHF. The CDR3 DNA sequence: TGTGCCAGCAGTTTATTGGGGACAGGGAGCAATCAGCCCCAGCATTTT.

V usage is TRBV29-1 and J usage is TRBJ1-1; TRBD1 might be the D (6 bases). The V end was cut by 4 bases, the J end by 7 bases, with 10 bases between. CDR1 and CDR2 from the germline V gene are SQVTM and ANQGSEA. This CDR3 spans 11 amino acids. The CDR3 nucleotides read TGCAGCGTTGCAGGGGCCTATGAAGCTTTCTTT. Its protein product is CSVAGAYEAFF.

The genes are TRBV7-6 and TRBJ1-4; D uncertain. The V end lost 1 base, the J end lost 0 bases, and 6 bases lay between the germline ends. From germline, CDR1 is SGHVS and CDR2 FNYEAQ. CDR3 size: 15 residues. The CDR3 DNA reads TGTGCCAGCAGCTTAGATATTGCAACTAATGAAAAACTGTTTTTT. Translating it yields CASSLDIATNEKLFF.

Of note for this clone: The same CDR3 also results from other DNA sequences found in this sample. V and J are TRBV6-5 and TRBJ2-7; 11 nucleotides agree with TRBD2. Germline V gene sequence: CDR1 MNHEY, CDR2 SVGAGI. This CDR3 has 14 residues. V trimming: 8 bases; J trimming: 2 bases; junction bases outside the gene matches: 5. The CDR3 loop is CASGLAGGPYEQYF. The DNA of the CDR3 is TGTGCCAGCGGTCTAGCGGGGGGCCCCTACGAGCAGTACTTC.

This clone occurred once. The chain links TRBV6-5 to TRBJ1-2, with TRBD1 matching 8 bases. The junction had 7 bases not matched to a gene; V was cut back by 6 bases and J by 4 bases. The CDR3 has 14 residues. Germline V gene data show CDR1 as MNHEY and CDR2 as SVGAGI. The CDR3 here is CASRSGTGFYGYTF. The CDR3 DNA is TGTGCCAGCAGATCCGGGACAGGATTCTATGGCTACACCTTC.

The chain employs TRBV15 and TRBJ1-5; 7 positions agree with TRBD1. V was clipped by 6 bases and J by 3 bases; unmatched bases: 5. Germline V gene lookup returns CDR1 LNHNV and CDR2 YYDKDF (reference sequence). CDR3 length: 14 amino acids. The CDR3 DNA reads as TGTGCCACCAGGGAACAGGGGAACAATCAGCCCCAGCATTTT. Translation gives CATREQGNNQPQHF.

This clone has just one count. The chain employs TRBV6-6 and TRBJ2-3; 11 bases are a match to TRBD2. This CDR3 is built from 15 residues. Germline CDR1 and CDR2: MNHNY and SVGAGI (reference sequence). J was trimmed by 4 bases and V by 4 bases; bases with no gene match: 4. DNA for the CDR3: TGTGCCAGCAGTTTTAGCGGGGGGGCCGCAGATACGCAGTATTTT. Protein product: CASSFSGGAADTQYF.

This sequence joins TRBV7-2 and TRBJ2-7, with D possibly matching TRBD1 (6 bases). Looked up from germline, CDR1 is SGHTA and CDR2 is FQGNSA. CDR3 size: 14 residues. The V and J ends lost 1 base and 2 bases respectively, with 9 bases between them. The CDR3 DNA reads TGTGCCAGCAGCTTAGGGGACAAAGCCTACGAGCAGTACTTC. Translation gives CASSLGDKAYEQYF.

The CDR3 DNA follows: TGTGCCAGCAGTTACGGTCAGAAAGAGACCCAGTACTTC. It translates to CASSYGQKETQYF. The chain couples TRBV6-5 to TRBJ2-5; D unresolved. Looked up from germline, CDR1 is MNHEY and CDR2 is SVGAGI. The length of the CDR3 is 13 residues. The V and J ends lost 2 bases and 3 bases respectively, with 7 bases between them.

The chain links TRBV2 to TRBJ2-5; 11 nucleotides align to TRBD2. The V gene end was trimmed by 8 bases and the J gene end by 4 bases; junction bases not matched to a gene: 9. The CDR3 spans 15 residues. Germline loops: CDR1 SNHLY, CDR2 FYNNEI. The CDR3 region is CASLGVAGGPETQYF. The CDR3 DNA reads TGTGCCAGCCTCGGGGTAGCGGGGGGGCCAGAGACCCAGTACTTC.

The J gene is TRBJ2-3, the V gene TRBV7-2, with D maybe TRBD2 (6 bases). Germline V CDR1 and CDR2: SGHTA, FQGNSA. CDR3 size: 16 residues. V shed 0 bases and J shed 1 base, with 11 bases lying between them. CDR3 sequence (DNA): TGTGCCAGCAGCTTAGCTAGCGGTACTGGCACAGATACGCAGTATTTT. Amino acids: CASSLASGTGTDTQYF.

The J gene is TRBJ1-2, the V gene TRBV5-4, with TRBD1 matching 7 bases. Germline V CDR1 and CDR2: SGHNT, YYREEE (reference sequence). CDR3 length: 16 residues. Trimming cost V 5 bases and J 8 bases; bases outside gene matches: 18. The CDR3, as DNA: TGTGCCAGCAGTCCGGGACAGAGGAGTATATATGGGGGCTACACCTTC. Translating gives CASSPGQRSIYGGYTF.

This chain links TRBV5-6 with TRBJ2-7; maybe TRBD2 (6 bases). The germline CDR1 and CDR2 sequences are SGHDT and YYEEEE. This CDR3 spans 14 amino acids. With 2 bases removed from V and 3 bases from J, the gap between germline ends came to 12 bases. The CDR3: CASSLMGLFYEQYF. The CDR3 region has the DNA TGTGCCAGCAGCTTAATGGGACTTTTCTACGAGCAGTACTTC.

V usage is TRBV2 and J usage is TRBJ2-5, with 7 positions matching TRBD1. The germline gives CDR1 SNHLY, CDR2 FYNNEI. The CDR3 runs 15 residues. The junction had 6 bases not matched to a gene; V was cut back by 4 bases and J by 1 base. Here the CDR3 DNA reads TGTGCCAGCAGTGCTGTGACAGGGACCCAAGAGACCCAGTACTTC. Residues: CASSAVTGTQETQYF.

This chain links TRBV7-9 with TRBJ1-4; weak D call: TRBD1 (6 bases). This CDR3 has 14 amino acids. The V gene lost 5 bases and the J gene lost 7 bases, with 14 bases spanning the gap. Germline loops: CDR1 SEHNR, CDR2 FQNEAQ (reference sequence). CDR3 region: CASSPLGGFEKLFF. CDR3 coding DNA: TGTGCCAGCAGCCCCCTAGGGGGATTTGAAAAACTGTTTTTT.

The gene calls are TRBV4-3 and TRBJ2-3, with 7 bases aligning to TRBD1. V shed 4 bases and J 2 bases; nucleotides not matched to a gene: 6. CDR1 and CDR2 from the germline V gene are LGHNA and YSLEER. This CDR3 comprises 15 residues. This CDR3 is CASSPGQVDTDTQYF. The CDR3 DNA sequence: TGCGCCAGCAGCCCCGGACAGGTGGACACAGATACGCAGTATTTT.

The rearrangement uses TRBV6-5 and TRBJ2-7, with unresolved D. The V end was cut by 0 bases, the J end by 1 base, with 7 bases between. Per the germline V gene, CDR1 is MNHEY and CDR2 is SVGAGI. There are 14 residues in the CDR3. CDR3 protein: CASSYSPESYEQYF. The CDR3 DNA reads TGTGCCAGCAGTTACTCCCCGGAGTCCTACGAGCAGTACTTC.

This clone was seen once. The V and J genes are TRBV28 and TRBJ1-3; maybe TRBD1 (5 bases). Trimming took off 4 bases at V and 0 bases at J, with 7 bases between the two ends. Germline loops: CDR1 MDHEN, CDR2 SYDVKM. This CDR3 spans 14 amino acids. CDR3 loop: CASSSQDSGNTIYF. The CDR3 DNA is TGTGCCAGCAGTTCACAGGACTCTGGAAACACCATATATTTT.